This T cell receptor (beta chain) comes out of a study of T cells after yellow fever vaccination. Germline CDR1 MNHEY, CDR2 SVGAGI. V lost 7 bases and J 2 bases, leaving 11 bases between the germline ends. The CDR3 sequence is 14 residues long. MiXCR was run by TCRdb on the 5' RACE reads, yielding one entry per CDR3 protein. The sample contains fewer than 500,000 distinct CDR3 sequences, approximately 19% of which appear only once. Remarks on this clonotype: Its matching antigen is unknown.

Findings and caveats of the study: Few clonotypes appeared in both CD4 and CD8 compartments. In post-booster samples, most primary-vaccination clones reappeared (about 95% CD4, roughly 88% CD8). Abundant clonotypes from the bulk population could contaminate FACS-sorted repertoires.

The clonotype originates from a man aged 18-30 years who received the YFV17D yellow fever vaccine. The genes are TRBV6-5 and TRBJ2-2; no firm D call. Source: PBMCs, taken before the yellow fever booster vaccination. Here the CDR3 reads CASISGPNTGELFF. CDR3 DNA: TGTGCCAGCATCTCCGGCCCCAACACCGGGGAGCTGTTTTTT.